Listed below are T cell receptor beta chains from one sample, sequenced in a study of CD8 T cells in Susac syndrome. TCRdb itself ran the immunoSEQ multiplex PCR reads through MiXCR, one entry per CDR3 protein. Among around 130,000 distinct CDR3 sequences listed, roughly 89% were seen once. Sequences were obtained from CD8+ T cells from PBMCs. The receptors were gathered from a human donor with multiple sclerosis. Both conserved end residues are part of each CDR3. Each record gives: J gene, clone size, V gene, CDR3 protein. Only part of the rows carry a size: once, few, many, or a class if the clone is expanded.

j_call: TRBJ2-3; clone_size: .; v_call: TRBV29-1; cdr3_aa: CSVEEGLAGGTDTQYF
j_call: TRBJ1-5; clone_size: .; v_call: TRBV7-8; cdr3_aa: CAQQGLGVCQPQHF
j_call: TRBJ1-2; clone_size: .; v_call: TRBV5-6; cdr3_aa: CASSWATGTGSPRGGYTF
j_call: TRBJ2-1; clone_size: .; v_call: TRBV9; cdr3_aa: CASSGGTPNNEQFF
j_call: TRBJ2-1; clone_size: few; v_call: TRBV27; cdr3_aa: CASSLTSGNNEQFF
j_call: TRBJ2-7; clone_size: once; v_call: TRBV6-5; cdr3_aa: CASSYSGQGIYEQYF
j_call: TRBJ2-2; clone_size: .; v_call: TRBV30; cdr3_aa: CAWMSTSLSGELFF
j_call: TRBJ1-2; clone_size: .; v_call: TRBV20-1; cdr3_aa: CSARVYGYTF
j_call: TRBJ2-5; clone_size: .; v_call: TRBV7-3; cdr3_aa: CASSLAGSPGETQYF
j_call: TRBJ2-1; clone_size: .; v_call: TRBV7-9; cdr3_aa: CASTKTSGNNEQFF
j_call: TRBJ2-1; clone_size: once; v_call: TRBV27; cdr3_aa: CASSSSSGGYNEQFF
j_call: TRBJ1-1; clone_size: .; v_call: TRBV20-1; cdr3_aa: CSAIQLNTEAFF
j_call: TRBJ2-3; clone_size: once; v_call: TRBV7-9; cdr3_aa: CASSLGQGMTDTQYF
j_call: TRBJ2-7; clone_size: .; v_call: TRBV30; cdr3_aa: CAWRASLVNEQYF
j_call: TRBJ2-3; clone_size: .; v_call: TRBV5-4; cdr3_aa: CASSFSISLGTDTQYF
j_call: TRBJ2-5; clone_size: .; v_call: TRBV5-1; cdr3_aa: CASSFTSSDPYF
j_call: TRBJ2-7; clone_size: .; v_call: TRBV3-1; cdr3_aa: CASSQNGLAKGYEQYF
j_call: TRBJ1-1; clone_size: .; v_call: TRBV15; cdr3_aa: CATSSALNTEAFF
j_call: TRBJ2-3; clone_size: .; v_call: TRBV28; cdr3_aa: CASSWGTSGSYGTDTQYF
j_call: TRBJ2-1; clone_size: .; v_call: TRBV6-5; cdr3_aa: CASSSRDEQFF
j_call: TRBJ2-5; clone_size: .; v_call: TRBV11-2; cdr3_aa: CASSLVRTEETQYF
j_call: TRBJ2-7; clone_size: .; v_call: TRBV20-1; cdr3_aa: CSARDPDRGHYEQYF
j_call: TRBJ2-1; clone_size: .; v_call: TRBV3-1; cdr3_aa: CASSRLSGASYNEQFF
j_call: TRBJ2-7; clone_size: .; v_call: TRBV6-5; cdr3_aa: CASSYTRTGGEQYF
j_call: TRBJ1-3; clone_size: .; v_call: TRBV5-1; cdr3_aa: CASSLDTDPGNTIYF
j_call: TRBJ1-1; clone_size: .; v_call: TRBV27; cdr3_aa: CASSSRVNTEAFF
j_call: TRBJ2-7; clone_size: few; v_call: TRBV5-5; cdr3_aa: CASTSLGASGGYEQYF
j_call: TRBJ2-3; clone_size: .; v_call: TRBV5-1; cdr3_aa: CASSSPSGFTDTQYF
j_call: TRBJ2-1; clone_size: .; v_call: TRBV2; cdr3_aa: CASSELASDEQFF
j_call: TRBJ2-3; clone_size: .; v_call: TRBV29-1; cdr3_aa: CSVGGTSGHPSTDTQYF
j_call: TRBJ2-2; clone_size: .; v_call: TRBV20-1; cdr3_aa: CSARDRLAGEVTGELFF
j_call: TRBJ2-7; clone_size: .; v_call: TRBV2; cdr3_aa: CASSEEGPVSYEQYF
j_call: TRBJ1-5; clone_size: .; v_call: TRBV29-1; cdr3_aa: CSVSHGGSNQPQHF
j_call: TRBJ2-1; clone_size: .; v_call: TRBV9; cdr3_aa: CASSVGVWDSLNEQFF
j_call: TRBJ2-2; clone_size: .; v_call: TRBV4-1; cdr3_aa: CASSPFTGELFF
j_call: TRBJ2-7; clone_size: few; v_call: TRBV4-1; cdr3_aa: CASSQWGYEQYF
j_call: TRBJ2-3; clone_size: .; v_call: TRBV7-6; cdr3_aa: CASSLAITGGIADTQYF
j_call: TRBJ2-7; clone_size: .; v_call: TRBV27; cdr3_aa: CASSYAGSYEQYF
j_call: TRBJ1-2; clone_size: .; v_call: TRBV30; cdr3_aa: CAWSDPSLTDRYYGYTF
j_call: TRBJ2-7; clone_size: .; v_call: TRBV2; cdr3_aa: CASSEAAGLIYEQYF
j_call: TRBJ1-5; clone_size: once; v_call: TRBV27; cdr3_aa: CASSGTGGMGQPQHF
j_call: TRBJ2-1; clone_size: few; v_call: TRBV19; cdr3_aa: CASSPWSNEQFF